These 20 T cell receptor beta chains share one sample of origin, sequenced in a study of control samples from healthy donors and cancer patients. Here immunoSEQ multiplex PCR was the method, and the copy in TCRdb shows in-frame clones only, minus some. There are about 120,000 clones in the sample; around nine tenths occur only once, and 9.5% to 13% lies in the top ten. Sample: blood. The receptors originated from a man under 40 in good health.

The chain has TRBV30 and TRBJ1-5; D not certain. The CDR3 covers 13 residues. Germline assignment: CDR1 GTSNPN and CDR2 SVGIG (reference sequence). The V end lost 2 bases, the J end lost 6 bases, and 11 bases lay between the germline ends. The CDR3 DNA sequence: TGTGCCTGGAGTCGAGGAGGGATTCAGCCCCAGCATTTT. Translated, it gives CAWSRGGIQPQHF.

A word on this clone: The same CDR3 also results from other DNA sequences found in this sample. The rearrangement links TRBV7-2 to TRBJ1-2, with 7 bases matching TRBD1. Germline V CDR1 and CDR2: SGHTA, FQGNSA. V was pared by 2 bases and J by 8 bases, with 2 bases of the junction left unmatched. The CDR3 totals 12 residues. CDR3 DNA: TGTGCCAGCAGCTTACAGGGGGGAGGCTACACCTTC. The encoded protein is CASSLQGGGYTF.

V usage is TRBV5-1 and J usage is TRBJ1-3; no clear D. Trimming left V 3 bases short and J 0 bases short, with 13 bases between. The CDR3 sequence is 16 residues long. In germline, CDR1 is SGHRS, CDR2 YFSETQ. The CDR3 here is CASSSDSLGSGNTIYF. In DNA form, the CDR3 reads TGCGCCAGCAGCTCTGACTCGCTTGGCTCTGGAAACACCATATATTTT.

The rearrangement links TRBV7-9 to TRBJ2-7; TRBD1 agrees at 10 bases. Trimming took 4 bases from V and 5 from J; bases not matched to a gene: 5. The CDR3 totals 14 residues. Germline CDR1 is SEHNR and CDR2 is FQNEAQ (reference sequence). CDR3 amino acids: CASSSWDRGNEQYF. In DNA, the CDR3 is TGTGCCAGCAGCTCCTGGGACAGGGGAAACGAGCAGTACTTC. Looking up the rest from reference TRBV7-9 and TRBJ2-7 gives the full variable domain: DTGVSQNPRHKITKRGQNVTFRCDPISEHNRLYWYRQTLGQGPEFLTYFQNEAQLEKSRLLSDRFSAERPKGSFSTLEIQRTEQGDSAMYLCASSSWDRGNEQYFGPGTRLTVT.

This chain uses TRBV7-3 with TRBJ1-1; maybe TRBD1 (5 bases). This CDR3 is 14 amino acids long. Germline-derived CDR1 and CDR2 are SGHTA and FQGTGA. V dropped 2 bases and J dropped 5 bases, with 12 bases sitting between them. In nucleotides, the CDR3 is TGTGCCAGCAGCTTACAGGGATCGGGTACTGAAGCTTTCTTT. It codes for CASSLQGSGTEAFF.

The chain carries TRBV19 and TRBJ1-5; possibly TRBD1 for D (6 bases). The CDR3 contains 14 residues. Trimming stripped 6 bases from V and 0 bases from J, with 9 bases between. From germline, CDR1 is LNHDA and CDR2 SQIVND (reference sequence). CDR3 sequence (DNA): TGTGCCAGTAGGCCGACAGGTAGCAATCAGCCCCAGCATTTT. Protein: CASRPTGSNQPQHF. Supplemented by reference TRBV19 and TRBJ1-5, the full variable domain reads DGGITQSPKYLFRKEGQNVTLSCEQNLNHDAMYWYRQDPGQGLRLIYYSQIVNDFQKGDIAEGYSVSREKKESFPLTVTSAQKNPTAFYLCASRPTGSNQPQHFGDGTRLSIL.

In DNA, the CDR3 is TGTGCCAGCAGTTACCGCAGGATCGGCTACACCTTC. It is translated as CASSYRRIGYTF. The V and J genes are TRBV12-3 or TRBV12-4 and TRBJ1-2; D not certain. V lost 4 bases and J lost 8, with 11 bases in between. There are 12 residues in the CDR3.

The V gene is TRBV30, the J gene TRBJ1-1; D might be TRBD1 (6 bases). This CDR3 is built from 15 residues. V shed 3 bases and J shed 7 bases, with 21 bases lying between them. Germline V CDR1 and CDR2: GTSNPN, SVGIG (reference sequence). The CDR3 sequence: CAWSWIRGSRLEAFF. CDR3 DNA sequence: TGTGCCTGGAGCTGGATCAGGGGCTCCCGCCTTGAAGCTTTCTTT.

This chain connects TRBV6-1 to TRBJ2-3; a weak D match, TRBD2 (6 bases). The germline gives CDR1 MNHNS, CDR2 SASEGT. V dropped 2 bases and J dropped 0 bases, with 15 bases sitting between them. This CDR3 spans 17 amino acids. CDR3 in amino acids: CASSEMVGTFSTDTQYF. CDR3 nucleotides: TGTGCCAGCAGTGAAATGGTCGGGACTTTTAGCACAGATACGCAGTATTTT.

The V call is TRBV11-3, the J call TRBJ1-2, with D perhaps TRBD1 (5 bases). This CDR3 contains 17 residues. In germline, CDR1 is SGHNT, CDR2 YENEEA. Trimming removed 3 bases at V and 3 bases at J, with 20 bases between. This CDR3 reads CASSLGIAEGEDYGYTF. The CDR3 DNA reads TGTGCCAGCAGCTTGGGGATAGCTGAAGGGGAGGACTATGGCTACACCTTC.

The chain's CDR3 is CATSDPRSTGEEPEQYV. The CDR3 nucleotides read TGTGCCACCAGTGATCCCCGCTCGACCGGGGAGGAACCCGAGCAGTACGTC. This chain uses TRBV24-1 with TRBJ2-7, with D tentatively TRBD2 (6 bases). CDR1 and CDR2 (germline): KGHDR, SFDVKD. V lost 3 bases to trimming and J lost 6 bases, with 23 bases between them. CDR3 length equals 17 residues.

The rearrangement uses TRBV6-6 and TRBJ1-5, with a tentative D call TRBD1 (5 bases). V lost 8 bases and J 1 base, leaving 18 bases between the germline ends. The length of the CDR3 is 16 residues. Per germline, CDR1 MNHNY and CDR2 SVGAGI (reference sequence). The CDR3 is CASLRNQGRSNQPQHF. CDR3 in DNA: TGTGCCAGCCTACGGAACCAGGGACGGAGCAATCAGCCCCAGCATTTT.

The chain recombines TRBV24-1 with TRBJ1-2; perhaps TRBD1 as D (5 bases). V was clipped by 8 bases and J by 7 bases, with 16 bases between them. Germline CDR1 reads KGHDR; CDR2 reads SFDVKD. The CDR3 covers 13 residues. CDR3 nucleotides: TGTGCCACCACCCAGGGTGGCTCAGGTGGCTACACCTTC. As protein: CATTQGGSGGYTF.

The chain links TRBV24-1 to TRBJ2-1; D may correspond to TRBD1 or TRBD2 (6 bases each). This CDR3 is 17 amino acids long. From germline, CDR1 is KGHDR and CDR2 SFDVKD. The V and J ends lost 4 bases and 7 bases respectively, with 22 bases between them. CDR3 protein: CATSDQTGLLGGNEQFF. The CDR3 coding sequence is TGTGCCACCAGTGACCAGACGGGACTCCTAGGGGGGAATGAGCAGTTCTTC.

This chain connects TRBV10-2 to TRBJ1-1, with 8 bases aligning to TRBD1. The CDR3 runs to 14 residues. With V trimmed by 4 bases and J by 5 bases, 6 bases remained unmatched. CDR1 WSHSY and CDR2 SAAADI come from the germline V gene. The CDR3, as DNA: TGCGCCAGCAGTGTTGCGACAGGGGTAACTGAAGCTTTCTTT. Translated, it gives CASSVATGVTEAFF.

The chain employs TRBV11-2 and TRBJ2-1; D is possibly TRBD1 or TRBD2 (5 bases each). V was trimmed by 2 bases and J by 9 bases, leaving 11 bases between them. Germline assignment: CDR1 SGHAT and CDR2 FQNNGV. There are 13 residues in the CDR3. The CDR3 reads CASSLSLGAEQFF. The CDR3 DNA is TGTGCCAGCAGCTTATCACTAGGGGCTGAGCAGTTCTTC. The full variable domain, completed using reference TRBV11-2 and TRBJ2-1, is EAGVAQSPRYKIIEKRQSVAFWCNPISGHATLYWYQQILGQGPKLLIQFQNNGVVDDSQLPKDRFSAERLKGVDSTLKIQPAKLEDSAVYLCASSLSLGAEQFFGPGTRLTVL.

A remark on this clone: Its ends do not fully match the called genes, so a read error is possible. The rearrangement uses TRBV14 and TRBJ1-3; D may be TRBD1 (6 bases). The CDR3 length is 15 residues. Germline V gene lookup returns CDR1 SGHDN and CDR2 FVKESK. For the CDR3, the DNA is TGTGCCGGCAGCCCTTCGACAGGCTCTGGAAACACCATATATTTT. It codes for CAGSPSTGSGNTIYF.

This chain uses TRBV18 with TRBJ1-2; possibly TRBD1 for D (5 bases). Germline V CDR1 and CDR2: KGHSH, LQKENI. The CDR3 runs 13 residues. Trimming took off 3 bases at V and 6 bases at J, with 11 bases between the two ends. In DNA, the CDR3 is TGTGCCAGCTCACCGAGGGGAGGTCATGGCTACACCTTC. Residues: CASSPRGGHGYTF.

The chain uses TRBV7-2 and TRBJ2-5; tentative D call: TRBD1 (6 bases). V was shortened by 6 bases and J by 4 bases, with 9 bases between the two germline ends. Germline CDR1 and CDR2: SGHTA and FQGNSA. The CDR3 is 12 amino acids. CDR3 nucleotide sequence: TGTGCCAGCAGTGAAGGGGGAGAGACCCAGTACTTC. Its protein product is CASSEGGETQYF.

V is TRBV2 and J is TRBJ1-1; TRBD1 matches 9 bases. V lost 11 bases and J lost 4; bases outside the gene matches: 20. This CDR3 is built from 17 residues. The germline V gene encodes CDR1 SNHLY and CDR2 FYNNEI. CDR3 in amino acids: CAPATEGYRGLLTEAFF. In DNA, the CDR3 is TGTGCCCCGGCTACTGAAGGGTACAGGGGGCTACTCACTGAAGCTTTCTTT.